This entry is about one T cell receptor beta chain. What it binds is unknown. This sample was taken from a study of T cells in Graves' hyperthyroidism and ophthalmopathy. Study-wide results and caveats: Blood also held most thyroid clonotypes expanded beyond 0.001. Ophthalmopathy stood apart from stable hyperthyroidism in a 13 V-J model.

The CDR3 is 15 residues long. The germline V gene encodes CDR1 LNHDA and CDR2 SQIVND (reference sequence). Trimming left V 3 bases short and J 2 bases short, with 13 bases between. Amplified regions were TCR beta CDR3 sequences from RNA transcripts. The HTBI primer set served for first-round RT-PCR of the TCR CDR3. A single record per CDR3 protein comes from TCRdb applying MiXCR to the multiplex PCR reads. The sample gives a few hundred thousand distinct CDR3 sequences, around 45% of which show up once; more than 7% is in the top ten. Material: peripheral blood or thyroid tissue (not recorded which). The sequence was obtained from a young woman with Graves' hyperthyroidism. J is TRBJ1-2 and V is TRBV19; weak D call: TRBD1 (6 bases). The CDR3, as DNA: TGTGCCAGTAGTATGGGCAGGGGCAAAAACTATGGCTACACCTTC. It is translated as CASSMGRGKNYGYTF. Full variable domain (missing parts from reference TRBV19 and TRBJ1-2): DGGITQSPKYLFRKEGQNVTLSCEQNLNHDAMYWYRQDPGQGLRLIYYSQIVNDFQKGDIAEGYSVSREKKESFPLTVTSAQKNPTAFYLCASSMGRGKNYGYTFGSGTRLTVV.